Listed below are T cell receptor beta chains from one sample, sequenced in a study of CD8+CD57+ T cells in acquired aplastic anemia. TCRdb used MiXCR to reprocess the reads, holding one entry per CDR3 protein. The sample consists of around 64,000 distinct CDR3 sequences, about 56% of them appearing once. Sequences were obtained from sorted CD4+, CD8+, or CD8+CD57+ T cells (not recorded which) from PBMCs. These receptors came from a human donor in good health, serving as a control. The CDR3 runs from the conserved cysteine through the conserved F or W. Each record gives: J gene, V gene, D gene, clone size, CDR3 protein, CDR3 DNA. The D gene is left open where the match is weak. Not every row has a clone size; where given, it reads once, few, many or a size class.

j_gene: TRBJ1-4
v_gene: TRBV9
d_gene: -
abundance: many
CDR3aa: CASSVAWAGNEKLFF
CDR3nt: TGTGCCAGCAGCGTAGCTTGGGCAGGGAACGAAAAACTGTTTTTT

j_gene: TRBJ1-3
v_gene: TRBV7-2
d_gene: -
abundance: -
CDR3aa: CASSWGGISGNTIYF
CDR3nt: TGTGCCAGCAGCTGGGGGGGGATCTCTGGAAACACCATATATTTT

j_gene: TRBJ1-2
v_gene: TRBV19
d_gene: TRBD1
abundance: -
CDR3aa: CASSRGQGGYGYTF
CDR3nt: TGTGCCAGTAGTCGTGGACAGGGAGGATATGGCTACACCTTC

j_gene: TRBJ2-3
v_gene: TRBV10-2
d_gene: -
abundance: -
CDR3aa: CASSDPRKVTDTQYF
CDR3nt: TGCGCCAGCAGTGACCCTCGTAAAGTCACAGATACGCAGTATTTT

j_gene: TRBJ2-3
v_gene: TRBV4-1
d_gene: TRBD2
abundance: many
CDR3aa: CASSQLAVDTQYF
CDR3nt: TGCGCCAGCAGCCAACTAGCGGTGGATACGCAGTATTTT

j_gene: TRBJ1-6
v_gene: TRBV5-1
d_gene: -
abundance: -
CDR3aa: CPSSQTTGFSPLHF
CDR3nt: TGCCCCAGCAGCCAAACTACAGGGTTTTCACCCCTCCACTTT

j_gene: TRBJ2-1
v_gene: TRBV24-1
d_gene: -
abundance: -
CDR3aa: CATSWGRLNGQFF
CDR3nt: TGTGCCACCAGCTGGGGGAGGCTAAATGGGCAGTTCTTC

j_gene: TRBJ2-7
v_gene: TRBV29-1
d_gene: -
abundance: -
CDR3aa: CSVEDPRGTYEQYF
CDR3nt: TGCAGCGTTGAAGATCCGCGGGGAACCTACGAGCAGTACTTC

j_gene: TRBJ2-7
v_gene: TRBV19
d_gene: -
abundance: -
CDR3aa: CASSKGRQVSTYEQYF
CDR3nt: TGTGCCAGTAGTAAAGGAAGACAGGTTTCAACCTACGAGCAGTACTTC

j_gene: TRBJ1-6
v_gene: TRBV11-2
d_gene: TRBD1
abundance: -
CDR3aa: CASSSTGGRSPLHF
CDR3nt: TGTGCCAGCAGCTCTACAGGGGGCAGGTCACCCCTCCACTTT